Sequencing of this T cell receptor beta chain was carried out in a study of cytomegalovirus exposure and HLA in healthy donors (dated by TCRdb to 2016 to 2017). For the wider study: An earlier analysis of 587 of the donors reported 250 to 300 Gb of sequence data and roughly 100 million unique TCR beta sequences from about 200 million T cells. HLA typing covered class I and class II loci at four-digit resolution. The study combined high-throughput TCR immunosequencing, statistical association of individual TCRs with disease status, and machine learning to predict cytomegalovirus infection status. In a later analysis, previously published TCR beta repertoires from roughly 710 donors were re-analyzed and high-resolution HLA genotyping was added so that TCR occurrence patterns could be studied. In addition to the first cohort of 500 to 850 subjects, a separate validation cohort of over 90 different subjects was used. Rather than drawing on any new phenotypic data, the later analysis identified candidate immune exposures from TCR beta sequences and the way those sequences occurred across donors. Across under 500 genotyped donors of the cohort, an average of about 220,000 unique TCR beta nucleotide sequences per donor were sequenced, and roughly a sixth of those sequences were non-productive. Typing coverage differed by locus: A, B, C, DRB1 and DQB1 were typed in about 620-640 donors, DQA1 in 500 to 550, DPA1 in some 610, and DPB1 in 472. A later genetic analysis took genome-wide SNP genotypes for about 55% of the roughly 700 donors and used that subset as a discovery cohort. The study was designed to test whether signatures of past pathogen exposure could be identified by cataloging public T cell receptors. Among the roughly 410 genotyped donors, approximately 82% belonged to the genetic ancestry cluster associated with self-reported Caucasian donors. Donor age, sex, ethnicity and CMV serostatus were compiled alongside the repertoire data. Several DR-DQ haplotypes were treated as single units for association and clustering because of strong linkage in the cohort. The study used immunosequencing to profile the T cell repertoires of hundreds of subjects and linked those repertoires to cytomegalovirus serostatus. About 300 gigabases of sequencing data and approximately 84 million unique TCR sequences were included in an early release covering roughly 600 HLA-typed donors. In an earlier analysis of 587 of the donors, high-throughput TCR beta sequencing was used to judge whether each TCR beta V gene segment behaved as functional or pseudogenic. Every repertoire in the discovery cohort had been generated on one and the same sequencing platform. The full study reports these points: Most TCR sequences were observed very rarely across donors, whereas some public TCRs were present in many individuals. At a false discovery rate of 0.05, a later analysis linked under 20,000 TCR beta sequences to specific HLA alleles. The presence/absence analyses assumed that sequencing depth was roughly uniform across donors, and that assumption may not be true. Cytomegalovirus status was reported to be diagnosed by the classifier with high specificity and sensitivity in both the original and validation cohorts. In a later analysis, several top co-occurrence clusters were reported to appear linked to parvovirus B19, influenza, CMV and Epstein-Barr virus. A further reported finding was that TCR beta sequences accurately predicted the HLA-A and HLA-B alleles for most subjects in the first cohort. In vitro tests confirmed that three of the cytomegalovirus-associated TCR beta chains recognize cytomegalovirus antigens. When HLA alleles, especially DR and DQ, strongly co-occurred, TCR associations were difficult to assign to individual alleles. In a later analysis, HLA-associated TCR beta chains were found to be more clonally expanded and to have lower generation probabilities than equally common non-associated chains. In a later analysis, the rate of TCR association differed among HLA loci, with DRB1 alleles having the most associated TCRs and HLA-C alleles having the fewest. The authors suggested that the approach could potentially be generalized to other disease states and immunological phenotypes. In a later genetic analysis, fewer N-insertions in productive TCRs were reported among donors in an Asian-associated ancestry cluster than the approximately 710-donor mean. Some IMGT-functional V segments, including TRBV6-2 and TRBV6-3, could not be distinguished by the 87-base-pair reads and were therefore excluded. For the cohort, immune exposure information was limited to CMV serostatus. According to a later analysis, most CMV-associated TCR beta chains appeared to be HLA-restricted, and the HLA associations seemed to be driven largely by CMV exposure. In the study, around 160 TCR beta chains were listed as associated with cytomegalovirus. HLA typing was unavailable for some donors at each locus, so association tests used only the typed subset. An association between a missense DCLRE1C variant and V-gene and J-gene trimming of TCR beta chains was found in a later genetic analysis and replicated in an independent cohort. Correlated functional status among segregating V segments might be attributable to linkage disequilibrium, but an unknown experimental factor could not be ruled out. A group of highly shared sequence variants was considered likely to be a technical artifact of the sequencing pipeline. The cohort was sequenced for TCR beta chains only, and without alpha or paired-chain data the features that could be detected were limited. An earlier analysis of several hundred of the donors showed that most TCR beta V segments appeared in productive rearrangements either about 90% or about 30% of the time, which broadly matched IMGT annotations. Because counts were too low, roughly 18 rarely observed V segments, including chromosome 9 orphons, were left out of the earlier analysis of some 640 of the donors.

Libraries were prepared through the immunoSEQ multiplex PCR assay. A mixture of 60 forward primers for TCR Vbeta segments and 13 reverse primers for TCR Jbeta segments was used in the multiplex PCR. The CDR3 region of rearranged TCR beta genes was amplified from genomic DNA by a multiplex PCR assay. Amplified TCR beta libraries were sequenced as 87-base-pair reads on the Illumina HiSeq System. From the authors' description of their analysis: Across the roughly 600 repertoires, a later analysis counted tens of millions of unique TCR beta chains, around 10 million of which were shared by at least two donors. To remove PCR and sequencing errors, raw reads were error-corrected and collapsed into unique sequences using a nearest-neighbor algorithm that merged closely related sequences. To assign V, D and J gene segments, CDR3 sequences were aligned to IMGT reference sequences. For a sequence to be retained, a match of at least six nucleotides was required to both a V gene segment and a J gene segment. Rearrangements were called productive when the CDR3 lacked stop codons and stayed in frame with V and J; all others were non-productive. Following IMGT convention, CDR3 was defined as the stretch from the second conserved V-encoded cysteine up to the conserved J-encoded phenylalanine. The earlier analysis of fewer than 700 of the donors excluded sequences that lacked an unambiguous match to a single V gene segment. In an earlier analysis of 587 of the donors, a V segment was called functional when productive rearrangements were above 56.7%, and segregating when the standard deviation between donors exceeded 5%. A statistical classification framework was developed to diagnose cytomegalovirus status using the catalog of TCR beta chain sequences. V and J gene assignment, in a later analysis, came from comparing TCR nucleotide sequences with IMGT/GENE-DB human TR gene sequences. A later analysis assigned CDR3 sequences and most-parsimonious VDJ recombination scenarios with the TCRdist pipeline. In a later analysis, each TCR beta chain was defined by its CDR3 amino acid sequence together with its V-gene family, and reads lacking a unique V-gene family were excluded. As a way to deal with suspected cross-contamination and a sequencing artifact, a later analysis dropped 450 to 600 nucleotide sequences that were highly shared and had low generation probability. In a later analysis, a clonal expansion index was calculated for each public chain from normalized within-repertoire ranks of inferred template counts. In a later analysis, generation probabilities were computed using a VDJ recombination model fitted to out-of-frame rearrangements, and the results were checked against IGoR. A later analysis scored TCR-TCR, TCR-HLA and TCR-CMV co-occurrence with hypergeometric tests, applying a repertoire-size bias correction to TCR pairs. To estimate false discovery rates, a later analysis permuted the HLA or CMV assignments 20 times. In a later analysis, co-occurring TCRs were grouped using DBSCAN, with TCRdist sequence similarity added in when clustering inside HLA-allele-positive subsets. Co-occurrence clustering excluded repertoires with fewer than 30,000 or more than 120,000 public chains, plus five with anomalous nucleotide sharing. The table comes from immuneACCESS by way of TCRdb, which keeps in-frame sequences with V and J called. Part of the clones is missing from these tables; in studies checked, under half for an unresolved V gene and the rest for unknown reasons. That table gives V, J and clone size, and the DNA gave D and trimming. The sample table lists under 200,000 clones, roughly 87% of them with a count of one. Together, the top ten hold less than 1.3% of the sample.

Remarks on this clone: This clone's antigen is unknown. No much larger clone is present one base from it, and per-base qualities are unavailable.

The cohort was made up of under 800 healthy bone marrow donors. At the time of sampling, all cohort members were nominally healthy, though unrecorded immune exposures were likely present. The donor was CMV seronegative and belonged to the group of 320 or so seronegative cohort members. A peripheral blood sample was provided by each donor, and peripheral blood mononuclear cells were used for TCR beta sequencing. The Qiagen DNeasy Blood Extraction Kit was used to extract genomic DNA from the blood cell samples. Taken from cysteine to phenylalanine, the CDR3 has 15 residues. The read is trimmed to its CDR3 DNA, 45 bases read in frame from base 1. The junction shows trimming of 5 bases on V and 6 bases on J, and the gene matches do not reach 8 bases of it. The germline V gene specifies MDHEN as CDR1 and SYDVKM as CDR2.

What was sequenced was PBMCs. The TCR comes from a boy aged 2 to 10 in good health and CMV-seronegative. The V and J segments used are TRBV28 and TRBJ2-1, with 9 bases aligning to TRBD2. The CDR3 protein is CASSVTSGFLNEQFF. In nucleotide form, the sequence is TGTGCCAGCAGTGTGACTAGCGGTTTTCTCAATGAGCAGTTCTTC.